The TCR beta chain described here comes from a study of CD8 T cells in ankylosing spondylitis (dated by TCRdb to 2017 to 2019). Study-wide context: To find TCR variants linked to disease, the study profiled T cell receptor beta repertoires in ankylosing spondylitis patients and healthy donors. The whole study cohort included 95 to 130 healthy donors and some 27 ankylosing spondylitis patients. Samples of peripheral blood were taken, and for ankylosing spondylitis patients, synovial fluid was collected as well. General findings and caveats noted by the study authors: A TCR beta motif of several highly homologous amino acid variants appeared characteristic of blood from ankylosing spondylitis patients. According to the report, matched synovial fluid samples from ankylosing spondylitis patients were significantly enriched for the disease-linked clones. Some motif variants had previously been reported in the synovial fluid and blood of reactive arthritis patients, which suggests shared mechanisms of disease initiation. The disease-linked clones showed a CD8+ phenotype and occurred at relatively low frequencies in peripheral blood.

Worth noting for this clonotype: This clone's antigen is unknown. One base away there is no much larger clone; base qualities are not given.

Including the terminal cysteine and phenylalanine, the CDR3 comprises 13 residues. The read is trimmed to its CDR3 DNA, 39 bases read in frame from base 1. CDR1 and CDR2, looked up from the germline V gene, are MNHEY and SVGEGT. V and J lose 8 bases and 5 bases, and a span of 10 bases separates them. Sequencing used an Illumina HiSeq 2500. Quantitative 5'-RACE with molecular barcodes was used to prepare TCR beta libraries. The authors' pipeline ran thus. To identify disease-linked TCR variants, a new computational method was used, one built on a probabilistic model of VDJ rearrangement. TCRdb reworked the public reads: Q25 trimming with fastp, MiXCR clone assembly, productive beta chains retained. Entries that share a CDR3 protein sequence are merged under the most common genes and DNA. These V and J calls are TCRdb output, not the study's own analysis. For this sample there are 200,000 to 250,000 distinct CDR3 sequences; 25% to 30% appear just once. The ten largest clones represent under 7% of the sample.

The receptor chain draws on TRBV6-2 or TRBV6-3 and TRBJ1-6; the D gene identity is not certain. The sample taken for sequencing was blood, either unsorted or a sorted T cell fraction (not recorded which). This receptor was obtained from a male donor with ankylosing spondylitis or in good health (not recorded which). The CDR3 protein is CASAFGNNSPLHF. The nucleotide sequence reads TGTGCCAGCGCCTTCGGTAATAATTCACCCCTCCACTTT.